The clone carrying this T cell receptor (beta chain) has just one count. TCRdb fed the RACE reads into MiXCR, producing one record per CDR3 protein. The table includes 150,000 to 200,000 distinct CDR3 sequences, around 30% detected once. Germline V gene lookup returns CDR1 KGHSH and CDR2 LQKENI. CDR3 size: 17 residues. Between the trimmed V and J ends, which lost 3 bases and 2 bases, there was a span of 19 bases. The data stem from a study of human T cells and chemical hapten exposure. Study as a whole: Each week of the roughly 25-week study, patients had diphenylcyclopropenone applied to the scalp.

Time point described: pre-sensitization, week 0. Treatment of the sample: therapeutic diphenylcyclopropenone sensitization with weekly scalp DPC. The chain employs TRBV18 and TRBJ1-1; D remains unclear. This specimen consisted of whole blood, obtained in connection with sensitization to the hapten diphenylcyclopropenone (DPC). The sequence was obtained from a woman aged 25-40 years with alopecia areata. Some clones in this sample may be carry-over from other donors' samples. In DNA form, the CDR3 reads TGTGCCAGCTCACCGCGGACGCAACAAAGCTATAACACTGAAGCTTTCTTT. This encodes CASSPRTQQSYNTEAFF.